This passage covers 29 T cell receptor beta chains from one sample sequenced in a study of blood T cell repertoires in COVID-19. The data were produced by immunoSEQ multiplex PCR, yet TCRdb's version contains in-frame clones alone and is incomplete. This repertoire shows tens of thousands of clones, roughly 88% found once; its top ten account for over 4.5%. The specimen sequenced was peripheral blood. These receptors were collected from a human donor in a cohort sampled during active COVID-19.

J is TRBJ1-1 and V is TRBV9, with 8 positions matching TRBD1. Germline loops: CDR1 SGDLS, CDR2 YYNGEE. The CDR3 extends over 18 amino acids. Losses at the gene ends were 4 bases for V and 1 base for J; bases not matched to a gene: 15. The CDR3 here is CASSPRPDRGGPNTEAFF. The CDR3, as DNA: TGTGCCAGCAGCCCACGACCTGACAGGGGAGGGCCGAACACTGAAGCTTTCTTT.

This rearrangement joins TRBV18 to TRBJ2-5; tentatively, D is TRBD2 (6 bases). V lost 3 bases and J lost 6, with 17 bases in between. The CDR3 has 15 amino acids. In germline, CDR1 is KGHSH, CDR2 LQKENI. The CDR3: CASSPNAQGGKTQYF. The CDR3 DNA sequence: TGTGCCAGCTCACCGAACGCGCAGGGAGGAAAGACCCAGTACTTC.

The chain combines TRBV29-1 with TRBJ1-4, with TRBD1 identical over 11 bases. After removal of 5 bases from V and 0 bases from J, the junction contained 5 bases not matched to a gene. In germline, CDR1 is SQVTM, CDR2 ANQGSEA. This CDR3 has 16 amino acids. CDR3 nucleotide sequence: TGCAGCGTTACCGGACAGGGGGCAGCAACTAATGAAAAACTGTTTTTT. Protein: CSVTGQGAATNEKLFF.

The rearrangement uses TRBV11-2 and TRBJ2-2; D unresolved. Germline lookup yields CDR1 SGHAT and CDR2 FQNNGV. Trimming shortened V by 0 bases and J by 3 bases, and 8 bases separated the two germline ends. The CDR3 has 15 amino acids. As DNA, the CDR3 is TGTGCCAGCAGCTTAGATGCACAAGACACCGGGGAGCTGTTTTTT. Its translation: CASSLDAQDTGELFF.

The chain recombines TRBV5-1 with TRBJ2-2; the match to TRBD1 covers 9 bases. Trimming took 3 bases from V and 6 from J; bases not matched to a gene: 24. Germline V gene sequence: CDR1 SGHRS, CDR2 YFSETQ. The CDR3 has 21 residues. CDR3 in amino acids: CASSYTPPGQGSTRTSGELFF. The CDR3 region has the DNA TGCGCCAGCAGCTATACCCCACCGGGACAGGGTTCGACTAGAACCTCCGGGGAGCTGTTTTTT.

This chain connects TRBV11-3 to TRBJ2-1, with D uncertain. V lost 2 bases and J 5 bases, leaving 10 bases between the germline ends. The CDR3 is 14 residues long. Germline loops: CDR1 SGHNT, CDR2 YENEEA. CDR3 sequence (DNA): TGTGCCAGCAGCTTAAATATCCAGGACAATGAGCAGTTCTTC. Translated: CASSLNIQDNEQFF.

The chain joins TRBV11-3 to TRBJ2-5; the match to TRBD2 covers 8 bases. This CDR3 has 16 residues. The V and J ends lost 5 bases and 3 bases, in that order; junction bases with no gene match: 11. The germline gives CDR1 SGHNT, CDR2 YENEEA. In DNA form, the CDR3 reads TGTGCCAGCAGCCCCGGAGGAGCGGGGGTTGAAGAGACCCAGTACTTC. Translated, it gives CASSPGGAGVEETQYF.

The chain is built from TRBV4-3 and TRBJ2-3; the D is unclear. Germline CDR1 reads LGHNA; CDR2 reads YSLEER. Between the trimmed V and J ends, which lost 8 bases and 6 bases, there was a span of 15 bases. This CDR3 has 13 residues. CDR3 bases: TGCGCCAGCGGCCCTAATCTATTCGATACGCAGTATTTT. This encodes CASGPNLFDTQYF.

CDR3 loop: CAITIRGLNTEAFF. In DNA, the CDR3 is TGTGCCATCACCATAAGGGGGTTGAACACTGAAGCTTTCTTT. This chain connects TRBV10-3 to TRBJ1-1, with a tentative D call TRBD1 (6 bases). Germline loops: CDR1 ENHRY, CDR2 SYGVKD. The V end lost 7 bases, the J end lost 0 bases, and 12 bases lay between the germline ends. The CDR3 totals 14 residues.

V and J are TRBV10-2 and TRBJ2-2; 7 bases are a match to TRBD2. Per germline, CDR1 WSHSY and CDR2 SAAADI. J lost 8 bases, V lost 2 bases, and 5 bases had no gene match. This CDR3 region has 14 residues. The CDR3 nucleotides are TGCGCCAGCAGTGAGAGCACTAGCGCTGGGGAGCTGTTTTTT. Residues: CASSESTSAGELFF.

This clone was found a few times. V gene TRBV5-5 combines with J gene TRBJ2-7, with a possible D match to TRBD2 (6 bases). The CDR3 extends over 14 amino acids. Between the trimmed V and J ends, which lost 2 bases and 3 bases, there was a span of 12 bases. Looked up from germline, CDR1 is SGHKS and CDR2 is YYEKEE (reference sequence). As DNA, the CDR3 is TGTGCCAGCAGCTTAGCTAGCGACCTCTACGAGCAGTACTTC. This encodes CASSLASDLYEQYF.

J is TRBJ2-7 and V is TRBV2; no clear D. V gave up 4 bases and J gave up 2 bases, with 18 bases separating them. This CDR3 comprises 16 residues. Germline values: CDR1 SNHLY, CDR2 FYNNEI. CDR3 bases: TGTGCCAGCAGTGCGCCCCCGGGTGGGTTGACCTACGAGCAGTACTTC. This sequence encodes CASSAPPGGLTYEQYF.

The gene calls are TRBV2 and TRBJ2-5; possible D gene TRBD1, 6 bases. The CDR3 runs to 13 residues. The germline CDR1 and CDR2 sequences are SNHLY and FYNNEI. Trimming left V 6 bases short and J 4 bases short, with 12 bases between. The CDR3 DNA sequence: TGTGCCAGCAGCGTACAGGGATCAGAGACCCAGTACTTC. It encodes CASSVQGSETQYF.

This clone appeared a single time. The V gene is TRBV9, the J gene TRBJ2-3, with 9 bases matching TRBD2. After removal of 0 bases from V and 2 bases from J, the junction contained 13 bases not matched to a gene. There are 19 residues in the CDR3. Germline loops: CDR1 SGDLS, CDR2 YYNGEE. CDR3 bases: TGTGCCAGCAGCGTAGAGGTTAGCGGGGGACTAGGCCCCACAGATACGCAGTATTTT. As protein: CASSVEVSGGLGPTDTQYF.

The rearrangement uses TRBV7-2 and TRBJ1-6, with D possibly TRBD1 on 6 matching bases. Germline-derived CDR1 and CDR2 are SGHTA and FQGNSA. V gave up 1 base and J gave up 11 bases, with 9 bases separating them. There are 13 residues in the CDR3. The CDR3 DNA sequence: TGTGCCAGCAGCTTAGACAGGGAAACACCCCTCCACTTT. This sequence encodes CASSLDRETPLHF. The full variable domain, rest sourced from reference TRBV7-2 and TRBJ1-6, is GAGVSQSPSNKVTEKGKDVELRCDPISGHTALYWYRQSLGQGLEFLIYFQGNSAPDKSGLPSDRFSAERTGGSVSTLTIQRTQQEDSAVYLCASSLDRETPLHFGNGTRLTVT.

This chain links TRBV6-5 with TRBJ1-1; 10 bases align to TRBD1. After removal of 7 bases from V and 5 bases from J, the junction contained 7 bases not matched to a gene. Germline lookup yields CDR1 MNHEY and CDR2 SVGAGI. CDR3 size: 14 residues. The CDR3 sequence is CASTRQGARTEAFF. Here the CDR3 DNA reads TGTGCCAGCACTCGACAGGGGGCGCGGACTGAAGCTTTCTTT.

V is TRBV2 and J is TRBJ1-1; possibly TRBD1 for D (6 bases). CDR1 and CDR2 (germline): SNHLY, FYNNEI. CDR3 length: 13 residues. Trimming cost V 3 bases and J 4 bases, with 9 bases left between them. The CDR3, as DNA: TGTGCCAGCAGTGAGGACAGCCGCACTGAAGCTTTCTTT. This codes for CASSEDSRTEAFF.

The CDR3 loop reads CASSPLTGVGYTGELFF. The CDR3 coding sequence is TGTGCCAGCAGTCCACTAACAGGGGTGGGTTACACCGGGGAGCTGTTTTTT. This chain links TRBV6-6 with TRBJ2-2; 7 bases map to TRBD1. Germline CDR1 and CDR2: MNHNY and SVGAGI (reference sequence). CDR3 length: 17 residues. V shed 5 bases, J shed 3 bases, and the junction held 12 bases outside the gene matches.

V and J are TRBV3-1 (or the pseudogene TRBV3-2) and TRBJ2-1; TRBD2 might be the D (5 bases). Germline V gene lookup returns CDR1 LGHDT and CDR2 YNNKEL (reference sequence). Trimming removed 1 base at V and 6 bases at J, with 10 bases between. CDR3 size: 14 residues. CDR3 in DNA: TGTGCCAGCAGCCAAGGTGGGAGACGCAATGAGCAGTTCTTC. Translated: CASSQGGRRNEQFF.

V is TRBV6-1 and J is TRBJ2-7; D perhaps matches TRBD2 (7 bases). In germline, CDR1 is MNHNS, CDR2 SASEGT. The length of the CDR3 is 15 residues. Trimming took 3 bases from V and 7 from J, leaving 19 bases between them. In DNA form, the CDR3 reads TGTGCCAGCAGTGATCCCGGGGGGCCTAAGTCGGAGCAGTACTTC. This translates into CASSDPGGPKSEQYF.

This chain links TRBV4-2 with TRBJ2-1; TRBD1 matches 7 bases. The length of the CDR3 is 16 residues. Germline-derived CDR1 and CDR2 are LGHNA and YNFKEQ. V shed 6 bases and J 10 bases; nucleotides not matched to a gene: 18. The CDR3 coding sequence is TGTGCCAGCAGAGGTGAGGGGGCCCGGCAGACTCGCGAGCAGTTCTTC. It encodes CASRGEGARQTREQFF.

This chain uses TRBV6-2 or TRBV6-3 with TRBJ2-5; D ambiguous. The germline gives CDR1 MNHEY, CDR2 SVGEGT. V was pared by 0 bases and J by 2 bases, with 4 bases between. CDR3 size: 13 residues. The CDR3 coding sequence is TGTGCCAGCAGTTACTCCAAACAAGAGACCCAGTACTTC. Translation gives CASSYSKQETQYF.

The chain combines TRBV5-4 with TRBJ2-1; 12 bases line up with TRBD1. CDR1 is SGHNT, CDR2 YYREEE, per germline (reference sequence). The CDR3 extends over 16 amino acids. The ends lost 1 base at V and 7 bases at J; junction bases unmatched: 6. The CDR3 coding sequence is TGTGCCAGCAGCTTGCCGGGACAGGGGGCGCTTAATGAGCAGTTCTTC. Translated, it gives CASSLPGQGALNEQFF.

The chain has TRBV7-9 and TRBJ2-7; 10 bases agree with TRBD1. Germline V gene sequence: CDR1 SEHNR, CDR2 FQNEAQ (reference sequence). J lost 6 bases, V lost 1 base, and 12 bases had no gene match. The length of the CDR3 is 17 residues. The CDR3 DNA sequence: TGTGCCAGCAGCTTAGATTCGGGGGGACAGGGGAGAACCGAGCAGTACTTC. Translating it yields CASSLDSGGQGRTEQYF.

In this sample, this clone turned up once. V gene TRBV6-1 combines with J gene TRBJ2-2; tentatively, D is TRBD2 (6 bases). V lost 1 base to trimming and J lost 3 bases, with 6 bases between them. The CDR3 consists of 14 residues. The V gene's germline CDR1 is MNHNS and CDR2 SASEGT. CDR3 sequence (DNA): TGTGCCAGCAGTGAAGGGGGGGACACCGGGGAGCTGTTTTTT. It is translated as CASSEGGDTGELFF.

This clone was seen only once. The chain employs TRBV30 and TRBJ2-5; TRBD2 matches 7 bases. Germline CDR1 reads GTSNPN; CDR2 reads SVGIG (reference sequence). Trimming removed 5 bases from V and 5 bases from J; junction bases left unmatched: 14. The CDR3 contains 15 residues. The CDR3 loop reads CAWSGGGPGGETQYF. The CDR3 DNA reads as TGTGCCTGGTCTGGGGGAGGGCCCGGGGGTGAGACCCAGTACTTC. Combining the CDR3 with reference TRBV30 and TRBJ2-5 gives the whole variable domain SQTIHQWPATLVQPVGSPLSLECTVEGTSNPNLYWYRQAAGRGLQLLFYSVGIGQISSEVPQNLSASRPQDRQFILSSKKLLLSDSGFYLCAWSGGGPGGETQYFGPGTRLLVL.

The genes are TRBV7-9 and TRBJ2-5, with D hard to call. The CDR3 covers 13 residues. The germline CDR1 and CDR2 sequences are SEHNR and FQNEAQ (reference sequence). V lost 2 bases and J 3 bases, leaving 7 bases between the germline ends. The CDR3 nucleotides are TGTGCCAGCAGCTTAACTGAGAAAGAGACCCAGTACTTC. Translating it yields CASSLTEKETQYF.

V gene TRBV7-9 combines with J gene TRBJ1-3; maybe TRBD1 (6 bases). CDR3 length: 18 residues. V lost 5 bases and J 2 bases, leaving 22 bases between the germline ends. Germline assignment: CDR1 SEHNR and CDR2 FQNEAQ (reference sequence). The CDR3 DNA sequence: TGTGCCAGCAGCCGCAGCGATACAGGGTACAAGCCTGGAAACACCATATATTTT. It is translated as CASSRSDTGYKPGNTIYF. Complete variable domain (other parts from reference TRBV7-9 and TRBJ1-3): DTGVSQNPRHKITKRGQNVTFRCDPISEHNRLYWYRQTLGQGPEFLTYFQNEAQLEKSRLLSDRFSAERPKGSFSTLEIQRTEQGDSAMYLCASSRSDTGYKPGNTIYFGEGSWLTVV.

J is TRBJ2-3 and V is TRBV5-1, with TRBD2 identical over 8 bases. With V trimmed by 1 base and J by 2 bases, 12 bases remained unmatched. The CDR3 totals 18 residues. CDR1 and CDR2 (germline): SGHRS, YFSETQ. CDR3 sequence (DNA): TGCGCCAGCAGCTTGTTCTCCCGGGGGGGAGGGGACACAGATACGCAGTATTTT. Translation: CASSLFSRGGGDTDTQYF.